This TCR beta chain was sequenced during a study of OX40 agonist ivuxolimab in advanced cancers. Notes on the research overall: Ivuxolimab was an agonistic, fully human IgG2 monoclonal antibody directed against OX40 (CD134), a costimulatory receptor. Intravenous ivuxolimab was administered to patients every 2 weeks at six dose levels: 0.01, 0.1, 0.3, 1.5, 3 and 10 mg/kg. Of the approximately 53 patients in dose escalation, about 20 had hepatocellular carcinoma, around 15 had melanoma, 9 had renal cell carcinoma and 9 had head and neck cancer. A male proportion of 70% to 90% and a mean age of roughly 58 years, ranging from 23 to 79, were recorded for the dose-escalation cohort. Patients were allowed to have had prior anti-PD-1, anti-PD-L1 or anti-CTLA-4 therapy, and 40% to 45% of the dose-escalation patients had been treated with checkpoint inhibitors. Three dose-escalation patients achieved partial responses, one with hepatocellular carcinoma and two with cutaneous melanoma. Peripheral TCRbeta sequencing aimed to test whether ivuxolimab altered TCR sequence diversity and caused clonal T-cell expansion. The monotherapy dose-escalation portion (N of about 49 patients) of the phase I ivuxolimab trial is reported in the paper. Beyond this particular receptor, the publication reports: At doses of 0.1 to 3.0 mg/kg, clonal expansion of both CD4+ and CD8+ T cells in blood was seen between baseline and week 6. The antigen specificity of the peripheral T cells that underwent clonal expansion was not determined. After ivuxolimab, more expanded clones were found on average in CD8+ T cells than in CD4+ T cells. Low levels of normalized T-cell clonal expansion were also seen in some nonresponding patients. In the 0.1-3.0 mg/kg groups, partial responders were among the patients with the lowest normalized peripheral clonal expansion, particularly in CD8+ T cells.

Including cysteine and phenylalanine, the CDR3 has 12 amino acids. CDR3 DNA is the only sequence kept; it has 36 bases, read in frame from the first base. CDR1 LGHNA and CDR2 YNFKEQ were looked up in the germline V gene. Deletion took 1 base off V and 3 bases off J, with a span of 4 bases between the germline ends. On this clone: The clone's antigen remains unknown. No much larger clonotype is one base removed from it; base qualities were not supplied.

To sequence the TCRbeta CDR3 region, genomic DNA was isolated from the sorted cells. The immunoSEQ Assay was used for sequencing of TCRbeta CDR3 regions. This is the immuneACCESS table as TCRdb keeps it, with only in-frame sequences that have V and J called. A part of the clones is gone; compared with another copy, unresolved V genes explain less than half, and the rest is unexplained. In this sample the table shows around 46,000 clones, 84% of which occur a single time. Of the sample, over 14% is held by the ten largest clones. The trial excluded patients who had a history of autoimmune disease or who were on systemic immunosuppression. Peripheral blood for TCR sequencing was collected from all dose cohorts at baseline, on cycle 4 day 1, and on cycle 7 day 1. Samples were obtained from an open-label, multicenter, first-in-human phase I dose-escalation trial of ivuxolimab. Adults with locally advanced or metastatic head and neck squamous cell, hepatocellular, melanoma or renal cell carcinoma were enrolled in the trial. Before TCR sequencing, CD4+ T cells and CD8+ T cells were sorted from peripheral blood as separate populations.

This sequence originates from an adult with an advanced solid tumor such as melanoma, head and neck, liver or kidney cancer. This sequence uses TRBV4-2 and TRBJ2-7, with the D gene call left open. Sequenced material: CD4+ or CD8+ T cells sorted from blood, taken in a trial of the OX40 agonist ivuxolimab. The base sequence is TGTGCCAGCAGCCAAGTCGGCTACGAGCAGTACTTC. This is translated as CASSQVGYEQYF.